These T cell receptor beta chains were read from a single sample in a study of vaccination and CD4 T cells after COVID-19. These TCRs' antigens remain unknown. TCRdb reanalysed the PCR reads using MiXCR and keeps one entry per CDR3 protein. Of 25,000 or so distinct CDR3 sequences detected, approximately 39% appear once; the ten largest clones hold just over 7%. Sequencing was performed on CD4+ T cells from blood, cultured in vitro. Source of these receptors: a human donor who had recovered from COVID-19. CDR3s leave out the opening cysteine and the closing phenylalanine or tryptophan. Rows may omit the clone size; those that give it use once, few, many or a size class.

V gene	clone size	J gene	CDR3 length	CDR3 protein
TRBV20-1	-	TRBJ1-3	15	SARVPRTGSSGNTIY
TRBV20-1	few	TRBJ1-1	14	SARDRRVRARAEAF
TRBV20-1	-	TRBJ2-5	11	SAQTGSQETQY
TRBV7-3	few	TRBJ2-5	15	ASSLGLAAYTQETQY
TRBV5-6	-	TRBJ1-6	13	ASSTGTPYNSPLH
TRBV12-3/TRBV12-4	-	TRBJ2-1	14	ANSFPGGLAGNEQF
TRBV11-3	-	TRBJ2-3	11	ASSFPITDTQY
TRBV20-1	-	TRBJ2-3	13	SVRGGTTSTDTQY
TRBV20-1	-	TRBJ2-5	14	SARDTRGIYQETQY
TRBV15	few	TRBJ2-4	16	ATSRDRDSGGSGGIQY
TRBV7-2	-	TRBJ1-2	14	ASSLAGPGPVYGYT
TRBV15	-	TRBJ1-4	15	ATSRDPLASTNEKLF
TRBV6-1	-	TRBJ1-2	15	ASSSEYDSLRGYGYT
TRBV28	-	TRBJ2-2	14	ASSLLQGAPTGELF